The next 30 T cell receptor beta chains were all read from a single sample in a study of T cell changes during pregnancy in multiple sclerosis. Clones were sequenced by immunoSEQ multiplex PCR, and TCRdb holds only the in-frame ones, with some missing. In the table there are 43,000 or so clones, 80% to 95% of which are singletons. Source: peripheral blood, taken in the third trimester of pregnancy. The receptors come from a female donor with multiple sclerosis, enrolled in a pregnancy study.

This clone was seen once. The chain is built from TRBV4-1 and TRBJ2-3; 11 nucleotides match TRBD2. Trimming removed 4 bases from V and 0 bases from J; junction bases left unmatched: 6. Germline assignment: CDR1 MGHRA and CDR2 YSYEKL. This CDR3 has 17 amino acids. CDR3 sequence (DNA): TGCGCCAGCAGCCCCCGACTAGCGGGATGGAGCACAGATACGCAGTATTTT. The encoded protein is CASSPRLAGWSTDTQYF.

The chain recombines TRBV11-3 with TRBJ1-1; no firm D call. Trimming stripped 4 bases from V and 6 bases from J, with 9 bases between. Germline V CDR1 and CDR2: SGHNT, YENEEA. CDR3 length: 12 amino acids. As DNA, the CDR3 is TGTGCCAGCAGCTCTACAACAGCTGAAGCTTTCTTT. Residues: CASSSTTAEAFF. The full variable domain, rest sourced from reference TRBV11-3 and TRBJ1-1, is EAGVVQSPRYKIIEKKQPVAFWCNPISGHNTLYWYLQNLGQGPELLIRYENEEAVDDSQLPKDRFSAERLKGVDSTLKIQPAELGDSAVYLCASSSTTAEAFFGQGTRLTVV.

The gene calls are TRBV9 and TRBJ2-3; possible D gene TRBD2, 6 bases. V was trimmed by 3 bases and J by 8 bases, leaving 13 bases between them. Germline CDR1 reads SGDLS; CDR2 reads YYNGEE. CDR3 length: 13 amino acids. CDR3 amino acids: CASSARLGGTQYF. CDR3 coding DNA: TGTGCCAGCAGCGCAAGACTAGGAGGTACGCAGTATTTT. Full variable domain (rest looked up from reference TRBV9 and TRBJ2-3): DSGVTQTPKHLITATGQRVTLRCSPRSGDLSVYWYQQSLDQGLQFLIQYYNGEERAKGNILERFSAQQFPDLHSELNLSSLELGDSALYFCASSARLGGTQYFGPGTRLTVL.

CDR3 sequence: CASSLSMADPQETQYF. CDR3 in DNA: TGTGCCAGCAGTTTAAGTATGGCGGATCCACAAGAGACCCAGTACTTC. This chain links TRBV28 with TRBJ2-5; no firm D call. This CDR3 region has 16 residues. V was clipped by 2 bases and J by 2 bases, with 15 bases between them. CDR1 is MDHEN and CDR2 is SYDVKM in the germline V gene.

This rearrangement joins TRBV21-1 to TRBJ1-5; the D segment call TRBD1 is taken from the table without a DNA check. TRBV21-1 corresponds to a pseudogene. The CDR3 is 13 amino acids. The CDR3 loop reads CASSTLTPWPQHF. CDR3 coding DNA: TGTGCCAGCAGCACCCTGACACCTTGGCCCCAGCATTTT.

The rearrangement joins TRBV5-1 to TRBJ2-2; perhaps TRBD1 as D (5 bases). Germline CDR1 SGHRS, CDR2 YFSETQ. The CDR3 is made up of 13 amino acids. With 4 bases removed from V and 3 bases from J, the gap between germline ends came to 7 bases. This CDR3 reads CASSVGDTGELFF. The CDR3, as DNA: TGCGCCAGCAGCGTAGGGGACACCGGGGAGCTGTTTTTT.

This chain links TRBV5-8 with TRBJ2-5; D is perhaps TRBD2 (6 bases). Germline V gene sequence: CDR1 SGHTS, CDR2 YDEGEE. This CDR3 comprises 15 residues. With 4 bases removed from V and 0 bases from J, the gap between germline ends came to 13 bases. CDR3 DNA: TGTGCCAGCAGCACAGGCAGGGACTACCAAGAGACCCAGTACTTC. This encodes CASSTGRDYQETQYF.

The chain has TRBV7-9 and TRBJ1-1, with TRBD1 matching 8 bases. The CDR3 sequence is 16 residues long. V shed 5 bases, J shed 3 bases, and the junction held 11 bases outside the gene matches. The germline V gene encodes CDR1 SEHNR and CDR2 FQNEAQ (reference sequence). The CDR3 nucleotides read TGTGCCAGCAGCCCTAGACAGGGGTCGACCTACACTGAAGCTTTCTTT. It codes for CASSPRQGSTYTEAFF. Full variable domain (remainder filled in from reference TRBV7-9 and TRBJ1-1): DTGVSQNPRHKITKRGQNVTFRCDPISEHNRLYWYRQTLGQGPEFLTYFQNEAQLEKSRLLSDRFSAERPKGSFSTLEIQRTEQGDSAMYLCASSPRQGSTYTEAFFGQGTRLTVV.

This sequence joins TRBV29-1 and TRBJ1-2; weak D call: TRBD1 (5 bases). Trimming removed 4 bases from V and 2 bases from J, with 14 bases in between. This CDR3 has 14 amino acids. Germline values: CDR1 SQVTM, CDR2 ANQGSEA. The CDR3 coding sequence is TGCAGCGTTGTTGCAGGGAGGGTAAACTATGGCTACACCTTC. This gives the protein CSVVAGRVNYGYTF.

The chain carries TRBV27 and TRBJ2-2, with 9 nucleotides matching TRBD2. Germline V gene lookup returns CDR1 MNHEY and CDR2 SMNVEV (reference sequence). The CDR3 extends over 15 amino acids. The ends lost 9 bases at V and 7 bases at J; junction bases unmatched: 12. The CDR3 DNA follows: TGTGCCAGTCGGATAGCGGGAGAAGTCGGCGGGGAGCTGTTTTTT. Translated, it gives CASRIAGEVGGELFF.

This clone was recorded only once. At the DNA level, this CDR3 is encoded by other sequences in the same sample as well. V gene TRBV18 combines with J gene TRBJ1-1; D call uncertain. Germline CDR1 reads KGHSH; CDR2 reads LQKENI. V lost 3 bases and J 4 bases, leaving 3 bases between the germline ends. The CDR3 is 11 residues long. The CDR3 spells CASSPSTEAFF. The CDR3 bases are TGTGCCAGCTCACCGAGCACTGAAGCTTTCTTT.

The rearrangement uses TRBV29-1 and TRBJ1-2, with a possible D match to TRBD1 (6 bases). Germline V gives CDR1 SQVTM, CDR2 ANQGSEA. This CDR3 contains 14 residues. V was clipped by 5 bases and J by 0 bases, with 13 bases between them. This CDR3 reads CSVPTTGSNYGYTF. In DNA form, the CDR3 reads TGCAGCGTTCCTACGACAGGTTCTAACTATGGCTACACCTTC.

The genes are TRBV11-2 and TRBJ2-7; 10 positions agree with TRBD1. With 6 bases clipped from V and 2 bases from J, the junction kept 7 bases outside the gene matches. This CDR3 comprises 15 residues. Germline V gives CDR1 SGHAT, CDR2 FQNNGV. CDR3 amino acids: CASSTGTGDPYEQYF. The CDR3 DNA follows: TGTGCCAGCAGTACCGGGACAGGGGACCCCTACGAGCAGTACTTC.

The chain links TRBV7-9 to TRBJ2-2; D ambiguous. V was shortened by 4 bases and J by 6 bases, with 15 bases between the two germline ends. Germline CDR1 and CDR2: SEHNR and FQNEAQ (reference sequence). The CDR3 length is 15 residues. The CDR3 bases are TGTGCCAGCAGCTCAACCGGATTTCTAGCCGGGGAGCTGTTTTTT. It specifies CASSSTGFLAGELFF.

This chain links TRBV1 with TRBJ2-2; the D call in the table, TRBD2, was not verified against the DNA. TRBV1 has pseudogene status. This CDR3 has 16 residues. CDR3 residues: CTSSPRLAANTGELFF. The DNA for the CDR3 is TGCACCAGCAGCCCCCGACTAGCGGCAAACACCGGGGAGCTGTTTTTT.

The CDR3 region is CASSDHPAGGYTF. The CDR3 nucleotides read TGTGCCAGCAGTGACCATCCAGCAGGAGGCTACACCTTC. This chain links TRBV6-4 with TRBJ1-2, with D uncertain. Germline CDR1 and CDR2: MRHNA and SNTAGT. There are 13 residues in the CDR3. The germline V and J ends were trimmed by 2 bases and 8 bases, with 12 bases remaining between them.

The chain couples TRBV7-2 to TRBJ1-1; weak D call: TRBD1 (5 bases). The length of the CDR3 is 17 residues. CDR1 is SGHTA and CDR2 is FQGNSA in the germline V gene. Trimming left V 1 base short and J 3 bases short, with 18 bases between. CDR3 residues: CASSLVLHSGGDTEAFF. The CDR3, as DNA: TGTGCCAGCAGCTTAGTATTACACTCGGGAGGGGACACTGAAGCTTTCTTT. The full variable domain, rest sourced from reference TRBV7-2 and TRBJ1-1, is GAGVSQSPSNKVTEKGKDVELRCDPISGHTALYWYRQSLGQGLEFLIYFQGNSAPDKSGLPSDRFSAERTGGSVSTLTIQRTQQEDSAVYLCASSLVLHSGGDTEAFFGQGTRLTVV.

This rearrangement joins TRBV11-2 to TRBJ2-3, with unresolved D. V was pared by 3 bases and J by 5 bases, with 3 bases between. The CDR3 has 11 residues. Per germline, CDR1 SGHAT and CDR2 FQNNGV. The CDR3 region is CASSFRDTQYF. As DNA, the CDR3 is TGTGCCAGCAGCTTCAGAGATACGCAGTATTTT. The full variable domain, rest sourced from reference TRBV11-2 and TRBJ2-3, is EAGVAQSPRYKIIEKRQSVAFWCNPISGHATLYWYQQILGQGPKLLIQFQNNGVVDDSQLPKDRFSAERLKGVDSTLKIQPAKLEDSAVYLCASSFRDTQYFGPGTRLTVL.

V is TRBV4-2 and J is TRBJ1-1; D is ambiguous. CDR1 is LGHNA and CDR2 is YNFKEQ in the germline V gene. The CDR3 length is 15 residues. Deletions cut 4 bases from V and 0 bases from J, with 12 bases between. CDR3 in amino acids: CASSPSGVLNTEAFF. In DNA, the CDR3 is TGTGCCAGCAGCCCATCGGGAGTCCTGAACACTGAAGCTTTCTTT.

The chain uses TRBV9 and TRBJ2-5; 15 bases are shared with TRBD2. Germline assignment: CDR1 SGDLS and CDR2 YYNGEE. The CDR3 is made up of 17 amino acids. V trimming: 4 bases; J trimming: 4 bases; junction bases outside the gene matches: 8. This chain's CDR3 is CASSPGLAGGPRETQYF. The DNA for the CDR3 is TGTGCCAGCAGCCCCGGACTAGCGGGAGGGCCGAGAGAGACCCAGTACTTC. Together with reference TRBV9 and TRBJ2-5, the CDR3 gives the full variable domain: DSGVTQTPKHLITATGQRVTLRCSPRSGDLSVYWYQQSLDQGLQFLIQYYNGEERAKGNILERFSAQQFPDLHSELNLSSLELGDSALYFCASSPGLAGGPRETQYFGPGTRLLVL.

This chain joins TRBV7-9 and TRBJ2-6, with a weak D call TRBD2 (6 bases). The CDR3 is made up of 18 amino acids. The V gene lost 5 bases and the J gene lost 0 bases, with 17 bases spanning the gap. The germline V gene encodes CDR1 SEHNR and CDR2 FQNEAQ (reference sequence). CDR3 nucleotides: TGTGCCAGCAGCACGGGACTTCCAGACAACTCTGGGGCCAACGTCCTGACTTTC. Its translation: CASSTGLPDNSGANVLTF.

The rearrangement joins TRBV9 to TRBJ2-2; the match to TRBD1 covers 9 bases. CDR1 SGDLS and CDR2 YYNGEE come from the germline V gene. This CDR3 is built from 20 residues. The ends lost 4 bases at V and 0 bases at J; junction bases unmatched: 16. Here the CDR3 DNA reads TGTGCCAGCAGCCCATCCTCTCCCGTGACAGGGGGGGCGAACACCGGGGAGCTGTTTTTT. This sequence encodes CASSPSSPVTGGANTGELFF.

This chain joins TRBV2 and TRBJ2-2; the D is unclear. V gave up 3 bases and J gave up 4 bases, with 12 bases separating them. Germline CDR1 and CDR2: SNHLY and FYNNEI. The CDR3 spans 15 residues. CDR3 amino acids: CASSEGWASTGELFF. The CDR3 DNA is TGTGCCAGCAGTGAGGGTTGGGCCTCCACCGGGGAGCTGTTTTTT.

J is TRBJ2-5 and V is TRBV25-1; possibly TRBD2 for D (5 bases). Germline loops: CDR1 MGHDK, CDR2 SYGVNS. This CDR3 comprises 13 residues. The ends were cut back, 6 bases at V and 3 bases at J, with 11 bases in the middle. The CDR3 DNA reads TGTGCCAGCAGACGGACTCGCGAAGAGACCCAGTACTTC. As protein: CASRRTREETQYF.

This clone was counted once. The J gene is TRBJ2-7, the V gene TRBV10-3, with D perhaps TRBD2 (5 bases). Germline CDR1 reads ENHRY; CDR2 reads SYGVKD. Trimming pared 2 bases from V and 3 bases from J, leaving 11 bases between. This CDR3 has 14 amino acids. This chain's CDR3 is CAISERLASYEQYF. DNA for the CDR3: TGTGCCATCAGTGAGCGGCTAGCAAGCTACGAGCAGTACTTC.

The V and J genes are TRBV7-2 and TRBJ2-1; maybe TRBD2 (7 bases). The germline V and J ends were trimmed by 5 bases and 2 bases, with 13 bases remaining between them. The CDR3 covers 15 residues. The germline V gene encodes CDR1 SGHTA and CDR2 FQGNSA. The CDR3 sequence is CASSRGAGTYNEQFF. The DNA of the CDR3 is TGTGCCAGCAGCCGGGGGGCGGGTACCTACAATGAGCAGTTCTTC. Drawing the rest from reference TRBV7-2 and TRBJ2-1, the complete variable domain is GAGVSQSPSNKVTEKGKDVELRCDPISGHTALYWYRQSLGQGLEFLIYFQGNSAPDKSGLPSDRFSAERTGGSVSTLTIQRTQQEDSAVYLCASSRGAGTYNEQFFGPGTRLTVL.

The chain combines TRBV7-9 with TRBJ2-3; TRBD2 might be the D (5 bases). This CDR3 spans 14 amino acids. Germline CDR1 SEHNR, CDR2 FQNEAQ (reference sequence). Trimming removed 8 bases at V and 4 bases at J, with 16 bases between. The DNA for the CDR3 is TGTGCCAGCTCCCAGCGGATGACGCCAGATACGCAGTATTTT. This sequence encodes CASSQRMTPDTQYF.

This sequence joins TRBV4-3 and TRBJ2-1; 11 bases align to TRBD2. The V and J ends lost 2 bases and 0 bases, in that order; junction bases with no gene match: 3. Per the germline V gene, CDR1 is LGHNA and CDR2 is YSLEER. CDR3 length: 17 residues. This CDR3 is CASSQTTSGSSYNEQFF. In nucleotides, the CDR3 is TGCGCCAGCAGCCAAACTACTAGCGGGAGCTCCTACAATGAGCAGTTCTTC.

V usage is TRBV2 and J usage is TRBJ2-3; 15 bases align to TRBD2. The CDR3 extends over 17 amino acids. V shed 10 bases and J 6 bases; nucleotides not matched to a gene: 14. CDR1 and CDR2 from the germline V gene are SNHLY and FYNNEI. In nucleotides, the CDR3 is TGTGCCACGGGACTAGCGGGAGGAGCTGGTTTCGGGGATACGCAGTATTTT. It is translated as CATGLAGGAGFGDTQYF.

The genes are TRBV19 and TRBJ1-3, with 11 bases that match TRBD1. The V and J ends lost 8 bases and 1 base, in that order; junction bases with no gene match: 7. Germline V gives CDR1 LNHDA, CDR2 SQIVND (reference sequence). The CDR3 extends over 16 amino acids. CDR3 loop: CASSSGQGGSGNTIYF. The CDR3 DNA sequence: TGTGCCAGTTCGTCGGGACAGGGGGGATCTGGAAACACCATATATTTT.